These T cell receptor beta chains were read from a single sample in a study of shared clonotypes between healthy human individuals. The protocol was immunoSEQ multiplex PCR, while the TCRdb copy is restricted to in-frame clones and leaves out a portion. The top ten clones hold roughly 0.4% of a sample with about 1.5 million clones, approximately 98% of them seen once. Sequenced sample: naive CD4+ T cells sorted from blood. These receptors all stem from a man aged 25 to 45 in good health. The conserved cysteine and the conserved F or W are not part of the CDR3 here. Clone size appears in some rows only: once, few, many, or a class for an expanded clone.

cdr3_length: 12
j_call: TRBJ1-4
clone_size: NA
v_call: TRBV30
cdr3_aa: AWSGTGAGEKLF

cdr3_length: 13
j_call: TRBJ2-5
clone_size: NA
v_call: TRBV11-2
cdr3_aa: ASSLSRGPRGIGY

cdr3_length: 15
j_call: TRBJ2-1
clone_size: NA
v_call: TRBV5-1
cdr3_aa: ASSLGWRSSSYNEQF

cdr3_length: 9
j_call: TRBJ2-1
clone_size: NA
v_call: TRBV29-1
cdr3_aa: SVEDRNEQF

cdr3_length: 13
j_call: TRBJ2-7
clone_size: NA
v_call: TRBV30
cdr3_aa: AWSVRVARSSEQY

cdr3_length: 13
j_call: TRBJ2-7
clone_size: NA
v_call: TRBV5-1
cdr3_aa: ASSSERTGSYEQY

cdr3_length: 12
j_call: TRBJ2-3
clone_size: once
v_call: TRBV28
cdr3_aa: ASGSGSSADTQY

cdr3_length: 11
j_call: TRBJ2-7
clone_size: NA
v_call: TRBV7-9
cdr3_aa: ASSKGRVNEQY

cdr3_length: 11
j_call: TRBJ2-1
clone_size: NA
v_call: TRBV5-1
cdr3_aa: ASGGGPSNEQF

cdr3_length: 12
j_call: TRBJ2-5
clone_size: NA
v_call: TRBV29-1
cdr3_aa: TVRLALVWETQY

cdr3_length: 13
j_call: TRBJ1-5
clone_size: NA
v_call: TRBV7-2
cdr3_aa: ASSLAPGSNQPQH

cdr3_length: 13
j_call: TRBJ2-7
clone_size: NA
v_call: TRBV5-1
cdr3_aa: ASSPQVGPNYEQY

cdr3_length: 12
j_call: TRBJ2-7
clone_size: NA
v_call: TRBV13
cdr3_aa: ASSQTGVSYEQY

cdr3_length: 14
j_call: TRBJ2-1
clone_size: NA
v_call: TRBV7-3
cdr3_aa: ASSSSPSTDYNEQF

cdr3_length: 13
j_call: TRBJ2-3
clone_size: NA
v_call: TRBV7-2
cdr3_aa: ASSPTFAGTDTQY

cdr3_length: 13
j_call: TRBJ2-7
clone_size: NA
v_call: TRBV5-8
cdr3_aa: ASRGGTGVSYEQY

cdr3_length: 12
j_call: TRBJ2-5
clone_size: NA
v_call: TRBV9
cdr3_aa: ASSPREFQETQY

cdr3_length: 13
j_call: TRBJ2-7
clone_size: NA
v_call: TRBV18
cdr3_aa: ASSLRDRGLYEQY

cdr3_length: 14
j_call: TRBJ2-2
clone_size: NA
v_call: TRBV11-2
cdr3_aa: ASSLQALPNTGELF

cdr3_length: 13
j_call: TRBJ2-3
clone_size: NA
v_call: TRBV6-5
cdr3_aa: ASHRGSSGTDTQY

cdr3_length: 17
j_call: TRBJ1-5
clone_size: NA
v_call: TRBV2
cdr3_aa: ASSERGTRTRVGNQPQH

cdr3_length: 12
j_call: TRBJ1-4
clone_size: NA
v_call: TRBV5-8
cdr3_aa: ASSPDRGYEKLF

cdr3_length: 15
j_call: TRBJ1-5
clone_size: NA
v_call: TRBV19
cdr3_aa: ASSIGGAGPKNQPQH

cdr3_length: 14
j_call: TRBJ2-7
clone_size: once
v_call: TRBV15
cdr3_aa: ATSRAGTGGLREQY

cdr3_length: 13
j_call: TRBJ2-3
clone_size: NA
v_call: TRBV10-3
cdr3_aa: AIRSLAGGTDTQY

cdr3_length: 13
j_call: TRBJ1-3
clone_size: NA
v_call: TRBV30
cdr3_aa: AWSARRGTGNTIY

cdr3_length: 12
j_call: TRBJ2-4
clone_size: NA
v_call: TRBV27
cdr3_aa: ASSMGLAKNIQY

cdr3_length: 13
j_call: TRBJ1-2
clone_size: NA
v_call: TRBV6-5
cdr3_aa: ASSYLRGLNYGYT

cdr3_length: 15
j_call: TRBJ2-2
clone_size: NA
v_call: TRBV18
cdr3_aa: ASSPFRLAANTGELF

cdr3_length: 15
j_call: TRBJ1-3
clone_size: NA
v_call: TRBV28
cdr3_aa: ASSPRTGGISGNTIY

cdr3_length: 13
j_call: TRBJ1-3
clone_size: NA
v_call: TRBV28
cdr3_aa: ASGGGVTEQRTIY

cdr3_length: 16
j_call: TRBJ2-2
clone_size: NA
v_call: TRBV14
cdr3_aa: ASSQDRGSRPNTGELF

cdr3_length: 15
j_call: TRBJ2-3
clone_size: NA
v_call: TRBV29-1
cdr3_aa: SVEGTFLNSGTDTQY

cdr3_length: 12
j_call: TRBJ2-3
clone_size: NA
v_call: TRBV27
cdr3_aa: ASSPHGPTDTQY

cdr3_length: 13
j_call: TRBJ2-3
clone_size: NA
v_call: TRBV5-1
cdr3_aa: ASSPLTGSTDTQY

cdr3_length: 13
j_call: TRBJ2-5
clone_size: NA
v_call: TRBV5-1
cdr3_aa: ASSPQVTGGETQY

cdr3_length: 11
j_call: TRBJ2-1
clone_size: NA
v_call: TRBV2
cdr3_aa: ASSVRDYNEQF

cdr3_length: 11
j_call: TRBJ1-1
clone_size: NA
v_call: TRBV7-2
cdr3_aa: ASSLLSTAEAF

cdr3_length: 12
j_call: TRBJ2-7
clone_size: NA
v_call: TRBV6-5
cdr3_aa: AVSRVDILYEQY

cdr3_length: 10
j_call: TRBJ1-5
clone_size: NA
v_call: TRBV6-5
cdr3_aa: ASSRANQPQH

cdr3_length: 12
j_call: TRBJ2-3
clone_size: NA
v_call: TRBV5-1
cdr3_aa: ASSLSLRTDTQY